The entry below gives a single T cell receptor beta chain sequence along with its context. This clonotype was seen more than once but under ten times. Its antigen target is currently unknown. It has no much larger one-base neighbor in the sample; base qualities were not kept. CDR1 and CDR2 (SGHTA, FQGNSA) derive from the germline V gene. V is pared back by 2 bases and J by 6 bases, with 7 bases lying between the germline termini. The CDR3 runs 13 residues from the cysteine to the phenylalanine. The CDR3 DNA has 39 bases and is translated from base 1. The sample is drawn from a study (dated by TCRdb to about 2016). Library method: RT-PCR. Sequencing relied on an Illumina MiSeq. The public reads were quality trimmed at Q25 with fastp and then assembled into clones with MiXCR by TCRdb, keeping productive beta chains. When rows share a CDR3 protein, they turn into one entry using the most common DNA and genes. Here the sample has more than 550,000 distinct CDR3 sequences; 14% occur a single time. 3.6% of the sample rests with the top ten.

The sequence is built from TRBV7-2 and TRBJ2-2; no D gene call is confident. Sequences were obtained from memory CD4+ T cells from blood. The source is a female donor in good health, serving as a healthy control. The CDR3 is CASSLNWAGELFF. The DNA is TGTGCCAGCAGCTTAAACTGGGCCGGGGAGCTGTTTTTT.